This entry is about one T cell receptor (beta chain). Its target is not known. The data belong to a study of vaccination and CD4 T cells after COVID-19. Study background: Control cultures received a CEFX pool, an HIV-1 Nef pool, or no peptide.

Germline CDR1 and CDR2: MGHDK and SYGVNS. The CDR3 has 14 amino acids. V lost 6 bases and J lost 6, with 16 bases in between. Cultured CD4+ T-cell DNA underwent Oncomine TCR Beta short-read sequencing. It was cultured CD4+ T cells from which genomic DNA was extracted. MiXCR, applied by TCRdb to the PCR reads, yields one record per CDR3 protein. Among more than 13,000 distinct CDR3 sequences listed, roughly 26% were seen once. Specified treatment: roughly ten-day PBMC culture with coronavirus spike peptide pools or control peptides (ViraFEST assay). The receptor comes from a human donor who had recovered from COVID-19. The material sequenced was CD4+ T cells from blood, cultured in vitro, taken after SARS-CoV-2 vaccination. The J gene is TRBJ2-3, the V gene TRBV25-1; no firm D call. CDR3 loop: CASSRPTQRDTQYF. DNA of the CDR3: TGTGCCAGCAGCCGACCAACCCAACGGGATACGCAGTATTTT.